These 7 T cell receptor beta chains came from one sample sequenced in a study of PD-1 blockade in classical Hodgkin lymphoma. Every one of the patients relapsed after autologous stem cell transplantation (brentuximab vedotin exposure was variable). Clones were sequenced by immunoSEQ multiplex PCR, and TCRdb holds only the in-frame ones, with some missing. Of under 100,000 clones detected, approximately 80% appear once; the ten largest clones hold 9% to 15%. The sequencing used peripheral blood mononuclear cells (PBMCs), collected at baseline. The receptor source for this set is a human donor with classical Hodgkin lymphoma.

This chain joins TRBV27 and TRBJ2-5; 9 nucleotides line up with TRBD1. CDR1 is MNHEY, CDR2 SMNVEV, per germline (reference sequence). This CDR3 region has 14 residues. Trimming removed 5 bases from V and 4 bases from J; junction bases left unmatched: 5. The CDR3 here is CASSLTGGGETQYF. The DNA of the CDR3 is TGTGCCAGCAGTCTGACAGGGGGGGGAGAGACCCAGTACTTC.

This chain connects TRBV9 to TRBJ2-3, with 11 bases fitting TRBD2. This CDR3 contains 18 residues. Trimming at V came to 4 bases and at J to 1 base, leaving 11 bases not matched to a gene. Germline loops: CDR1 SGDLS, CDR2 YYNGEE. In DNA form, the CDR3 reads TGTGCCAGCAGCACCGGCGGGCTAGCGGGAGGCGGCACAGATACGCAGTATTTT. Encoded protein: CASSTGGLAGGGTDTQYF.

This clone was seen just once. J is TRBJ2-1 and V is TRBV9, with D possibly matching TRBD2 (5 bases). Germline assignment: CDR1 SGDLS and CDR2 YYNGEE. Trimming stripped 6 bases from V and 11 bases from J, with 27 bases between. CDR3 length equals 16 residues. For the CDR3, the DNA is TGTGCCAGCAACGATCCGGGAAAAACCTCCCAGAAGCAGCAGTTCTTC. It translates to CASNDPGKTSQKQQFF.

This chain joins TRBV30 and TRBJ1-5; D is possibly TRBD1 (5 bases). This CDR3 comprises 13 residues. Deletions cut 0 bases from V and 3 bases from J, with 6 bases between. Per germline, CDR1 GTSNPN and CDR2 SVGIG (reference sequence). For the CDR3, the DNA is TGTGCCTGGAGTGTACAGGCCAATCAGCCCCAGCATTTT. Its translation is CAWSVQANQPQHF.

The chain joins TRBV25-1 to TRBJ2-7, with D perhaps matching TRBD2 (6 bases). V lost 4 bases to trimming and J lost 5 bases, with 12 bases between them. CDR1 is MGHDK and CDR2 is SYGVNS in the germline V gene. The CDR3 has 13 residues. The CDR3 sequence is CASSVGGFHEQYF. CDR3 DNA: TGTGCCAGCAGTGTGGGGGGATTTCACGAGCAGTACTTC.

This clone was recorded a few times. This chain joins TRBV7-8 and TRBJ1-5, with TRBD1 matching over 12 bases. J was trimmed by 2 bases and V by 3 bases; bases with no gene match: 8. Germline V gene data show CDR1 as SGHVS and CDR2 as FQNEAQ. CDR3 length: 18 residues. The CDR3 here is CASSFRDRGLLGNQPQHF. The CDR3 bases are TGTGCCAGCAGCTTCCGGGACAGGGGGCTTCTGGGCAATCAGCCCCAGCATTTT.

The chain combines TRBV27 with TRBJ2-7, with D perhaps TRBD2 (7 bases). Germline V lookup: CDR1 MNHEY, CDR2 SMNVEV (reference sequence). With 7 bases removed from V and 3 bases from J, the gap between germline ends came to 16 bases. The CDR3 is 14 residues long. The CDR3 protein is CASTSWRGGYEQYF. CDR3 sequence (DNA): TGTGCCAGCACCTCCTGGAGGGGGGGCTACGAGCAGTACTTC.